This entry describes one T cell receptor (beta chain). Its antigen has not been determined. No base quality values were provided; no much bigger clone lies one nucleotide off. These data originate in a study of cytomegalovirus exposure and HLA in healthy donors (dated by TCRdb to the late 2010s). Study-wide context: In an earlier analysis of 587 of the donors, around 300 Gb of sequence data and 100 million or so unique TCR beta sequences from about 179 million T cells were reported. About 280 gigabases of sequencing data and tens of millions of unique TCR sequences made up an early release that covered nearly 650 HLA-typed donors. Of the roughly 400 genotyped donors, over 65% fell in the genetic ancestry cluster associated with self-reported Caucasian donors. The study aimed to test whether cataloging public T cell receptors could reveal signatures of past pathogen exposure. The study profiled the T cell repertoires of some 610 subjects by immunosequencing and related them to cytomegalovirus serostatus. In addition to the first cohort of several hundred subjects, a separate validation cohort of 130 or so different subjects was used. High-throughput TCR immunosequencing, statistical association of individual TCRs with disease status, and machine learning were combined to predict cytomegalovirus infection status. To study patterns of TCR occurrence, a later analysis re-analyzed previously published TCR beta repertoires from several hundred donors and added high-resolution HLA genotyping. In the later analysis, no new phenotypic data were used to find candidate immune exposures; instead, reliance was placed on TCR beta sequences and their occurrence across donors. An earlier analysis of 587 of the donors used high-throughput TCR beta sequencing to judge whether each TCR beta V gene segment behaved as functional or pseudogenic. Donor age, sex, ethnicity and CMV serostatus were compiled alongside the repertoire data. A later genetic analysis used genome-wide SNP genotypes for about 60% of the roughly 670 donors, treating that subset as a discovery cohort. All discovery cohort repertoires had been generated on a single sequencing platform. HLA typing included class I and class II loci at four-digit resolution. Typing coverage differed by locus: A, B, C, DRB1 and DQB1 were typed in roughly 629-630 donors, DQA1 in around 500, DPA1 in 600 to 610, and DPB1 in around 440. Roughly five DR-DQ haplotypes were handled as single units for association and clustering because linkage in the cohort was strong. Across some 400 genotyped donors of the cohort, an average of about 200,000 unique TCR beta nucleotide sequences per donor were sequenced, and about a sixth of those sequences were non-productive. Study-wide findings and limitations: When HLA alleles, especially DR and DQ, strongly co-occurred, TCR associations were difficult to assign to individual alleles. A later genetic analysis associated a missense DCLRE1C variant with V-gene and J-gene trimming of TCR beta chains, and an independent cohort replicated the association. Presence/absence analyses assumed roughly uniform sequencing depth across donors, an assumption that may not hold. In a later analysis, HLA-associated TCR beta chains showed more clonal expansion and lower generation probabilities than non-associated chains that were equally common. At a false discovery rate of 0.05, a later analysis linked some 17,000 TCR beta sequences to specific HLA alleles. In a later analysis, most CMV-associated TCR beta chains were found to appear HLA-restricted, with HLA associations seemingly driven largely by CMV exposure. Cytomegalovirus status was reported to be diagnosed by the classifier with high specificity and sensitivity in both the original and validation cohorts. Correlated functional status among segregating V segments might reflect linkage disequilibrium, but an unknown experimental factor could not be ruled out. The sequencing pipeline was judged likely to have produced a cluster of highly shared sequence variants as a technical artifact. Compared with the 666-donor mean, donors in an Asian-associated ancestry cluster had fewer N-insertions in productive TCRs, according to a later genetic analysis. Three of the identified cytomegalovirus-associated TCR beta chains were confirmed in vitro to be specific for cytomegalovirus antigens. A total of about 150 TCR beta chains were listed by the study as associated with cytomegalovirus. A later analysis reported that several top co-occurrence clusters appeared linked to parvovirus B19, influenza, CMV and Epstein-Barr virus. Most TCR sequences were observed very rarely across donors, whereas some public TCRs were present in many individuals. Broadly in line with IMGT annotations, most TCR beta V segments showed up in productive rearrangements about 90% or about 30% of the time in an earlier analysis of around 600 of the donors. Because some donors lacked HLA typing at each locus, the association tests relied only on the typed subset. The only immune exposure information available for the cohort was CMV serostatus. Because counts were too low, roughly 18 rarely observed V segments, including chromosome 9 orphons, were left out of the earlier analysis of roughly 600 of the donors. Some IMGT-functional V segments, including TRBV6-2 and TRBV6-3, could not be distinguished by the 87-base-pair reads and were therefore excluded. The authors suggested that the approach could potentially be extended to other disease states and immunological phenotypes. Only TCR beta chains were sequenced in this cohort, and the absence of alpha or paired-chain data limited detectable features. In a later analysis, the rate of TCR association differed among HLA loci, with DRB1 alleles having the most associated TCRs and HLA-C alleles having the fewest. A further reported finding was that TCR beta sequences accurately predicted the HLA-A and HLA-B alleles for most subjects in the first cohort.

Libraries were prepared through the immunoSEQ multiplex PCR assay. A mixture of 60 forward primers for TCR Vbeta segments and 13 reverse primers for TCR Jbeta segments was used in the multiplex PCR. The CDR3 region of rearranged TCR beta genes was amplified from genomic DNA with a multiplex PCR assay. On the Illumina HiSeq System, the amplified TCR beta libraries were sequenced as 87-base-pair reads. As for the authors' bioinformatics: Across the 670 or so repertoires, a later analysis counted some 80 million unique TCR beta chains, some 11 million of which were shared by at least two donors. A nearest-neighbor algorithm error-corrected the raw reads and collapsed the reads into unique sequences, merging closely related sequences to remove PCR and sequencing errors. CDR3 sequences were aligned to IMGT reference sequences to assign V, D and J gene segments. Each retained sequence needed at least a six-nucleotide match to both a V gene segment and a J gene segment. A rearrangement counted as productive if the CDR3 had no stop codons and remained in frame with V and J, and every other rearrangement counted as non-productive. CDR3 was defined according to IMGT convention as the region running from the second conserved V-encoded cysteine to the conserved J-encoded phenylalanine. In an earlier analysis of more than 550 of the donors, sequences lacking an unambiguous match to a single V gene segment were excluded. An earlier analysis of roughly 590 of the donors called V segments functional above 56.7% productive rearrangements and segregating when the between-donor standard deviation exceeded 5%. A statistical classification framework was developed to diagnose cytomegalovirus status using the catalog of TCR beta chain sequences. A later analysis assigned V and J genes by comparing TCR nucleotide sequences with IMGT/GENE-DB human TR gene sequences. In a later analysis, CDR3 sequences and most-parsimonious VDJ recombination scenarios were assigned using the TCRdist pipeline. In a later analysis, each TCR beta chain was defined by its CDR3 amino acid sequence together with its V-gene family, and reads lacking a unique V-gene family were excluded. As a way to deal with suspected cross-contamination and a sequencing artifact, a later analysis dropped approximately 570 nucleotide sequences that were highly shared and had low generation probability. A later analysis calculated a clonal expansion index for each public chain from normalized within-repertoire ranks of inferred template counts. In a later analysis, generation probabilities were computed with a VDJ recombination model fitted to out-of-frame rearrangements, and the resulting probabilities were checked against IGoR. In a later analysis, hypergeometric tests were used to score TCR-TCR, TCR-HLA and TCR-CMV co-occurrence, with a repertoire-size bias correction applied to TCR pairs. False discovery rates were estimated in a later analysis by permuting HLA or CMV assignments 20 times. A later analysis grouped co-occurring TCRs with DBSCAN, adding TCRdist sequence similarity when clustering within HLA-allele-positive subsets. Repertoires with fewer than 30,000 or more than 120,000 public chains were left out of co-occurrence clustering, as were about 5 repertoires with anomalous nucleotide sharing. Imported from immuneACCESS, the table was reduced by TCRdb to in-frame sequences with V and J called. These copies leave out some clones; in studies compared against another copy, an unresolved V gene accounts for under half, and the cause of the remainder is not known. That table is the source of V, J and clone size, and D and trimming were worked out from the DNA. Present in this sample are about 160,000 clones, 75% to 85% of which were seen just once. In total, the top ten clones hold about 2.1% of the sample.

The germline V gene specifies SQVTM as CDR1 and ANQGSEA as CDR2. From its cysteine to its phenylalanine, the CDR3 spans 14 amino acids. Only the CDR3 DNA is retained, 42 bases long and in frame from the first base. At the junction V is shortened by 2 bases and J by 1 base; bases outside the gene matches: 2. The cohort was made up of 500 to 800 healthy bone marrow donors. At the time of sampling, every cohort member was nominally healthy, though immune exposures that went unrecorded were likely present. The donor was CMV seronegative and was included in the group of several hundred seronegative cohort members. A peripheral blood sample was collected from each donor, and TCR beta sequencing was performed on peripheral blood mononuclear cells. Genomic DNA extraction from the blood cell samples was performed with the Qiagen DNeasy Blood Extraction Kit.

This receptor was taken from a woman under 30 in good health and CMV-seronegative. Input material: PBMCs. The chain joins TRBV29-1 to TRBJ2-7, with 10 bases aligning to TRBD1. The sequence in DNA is TGCAGCGTTGAAAAGGACAGGGGGTCCTACGAGCAGTACTTC. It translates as CSVEKDRGSYEQYF.